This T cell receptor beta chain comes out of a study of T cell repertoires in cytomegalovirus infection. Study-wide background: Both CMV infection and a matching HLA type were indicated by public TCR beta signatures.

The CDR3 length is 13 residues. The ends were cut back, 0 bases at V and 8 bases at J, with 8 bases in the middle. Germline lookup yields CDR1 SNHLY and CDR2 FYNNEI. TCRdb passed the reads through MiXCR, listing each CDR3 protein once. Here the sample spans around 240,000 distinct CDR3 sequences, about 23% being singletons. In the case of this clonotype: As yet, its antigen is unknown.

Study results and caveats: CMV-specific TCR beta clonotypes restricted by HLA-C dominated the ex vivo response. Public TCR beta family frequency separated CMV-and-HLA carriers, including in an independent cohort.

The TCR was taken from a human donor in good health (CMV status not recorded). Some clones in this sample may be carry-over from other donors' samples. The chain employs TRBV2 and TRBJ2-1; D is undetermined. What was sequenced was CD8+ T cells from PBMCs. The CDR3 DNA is TGTGCCAGCAGTGAAGCAAGGCGCGATGAGCAGTTCTTC. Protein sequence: CASSEARRDEQFF.